The next 11 T cell receptor beta chains were all read from a single sample in a study of cytotoxic CD8 clonotypes in ibrutinib-treated CLL. Assay: immunoSEQ multiplex PCR; the TCRdb copy retains only in-frame clones and omits some. The data show about 130,000 clones, with approximately 85% seen just once and about 2.1% held by the top ten. The specimen was PBMCs, collected after 24 months of ibrutinib treatment. These receptors came from a human donor with chronic lymphocytic leukemia.

This clone was seen many times. The V gene is TRBV28, the J gene TRBJ1-5, with TRBD1 as a possible D gene (6 bases). The CDR3 covers 14 residues. Deletions cut 5 bases from V and 1 base from J, with 9 bases between. The germline V gene has CDR1 MDHEN and CDR2 SYDVKM. CDR3 nucleotides: TGTGCCAGCAGTCGGACAGTAAGCAATCAGCCCCAGCATTTT. It yields the protein CASSRTVSNQPQHF.

This clone showed up just once. The chain employs TRBV4-1 and TRBJ1-1; D is perhaps TRBD1 (5 bases). Germline CDR1 MGHRA, CDR2 YSYEKL. The CDR3 sequence is 14 residues long. The V end lost 0 bases, the J end lost 4 bases, and 9 bases lay between the germline ends. The CDR3 coding sequence is TGCGCCAGCAGCCAAGACAGCGGGGCCACTGAAGCTTTCTTT. Its translation is CASSQDSGATEAFF.

This clone was observed a few times. This chain connects TRBV13 to TRBJ1-1, with no clear D. Germline loops: CDR1 PRHDT, CDR2 FYEKMQ (reference sequence). There are 20 residues in the CDR3. V lost 2 bases and J 0 bases, leaving 25 bases between the germline ends. CDR3 protein: CASSLTPIQKTRYMNTEAFF. The CDR3 coding sequence is TGTGCCAGCAGCTTAACGCCCATACAGAAAACTAGATACATGAACACTGAAGCTTTCTTT.

The chain combines TRBV11-3 with TRBJ1-1, with 8 positions matching TRBD1. After removal of 0 bases from V and 5 bases from J, the junction contained 5 bases not matched to a gene. Germline V gene lookup returns CDR1 SGHNT and CDR2 YENEEA. This CDR3 is built from 15 residues. CDR3 residues: CASSLDRGPGTEAFF. In DNA form, the CDR3 reads TGTGCCAGCAGCTTAGACAGGGGGCCAGGGACTGAAGCTTTCTTT.

The chain joins TRBV28 to TRBJ2-7; D is uncertain. CDR1 and CDR2 from the germline V gene are MDHEN and SYDVKM. The V gene lost 2 bases and the J gene lost 0 bases, with 11 bases spanning the gap. The CDR3 runs to 15 residues. Here the CDR3 reads CASSLTAVGSYEQYF. CDR3 in DNA: TGTGCCAGCAGTTTAACCGCAGTAGGCTCCTACGAGCAGTACTTC.

The chain is built from TRBV30 and TRBJ2-7; 8 bases align to TRBD2. The CDR3 contains 15 residues. Trimming cost V 3 bases and J 3 bases; bases outside gene matches: 10. Germline CDR1 reads GTSNPN; CDR2 reads SVGIG (reference sequence). CDR3 region: CAWRGLSGVLYEQYF. In DNA form, the CDR3 reads TGTGCCTGGAGGGGGCTTAGCGGGGTTCTCTACGAGCAGTACTTC.

V usage is TRBV4-3 and J usage is TRBJ2-2, with D uncertain. The V and J ends lost 0 bases and 2 bases respectively, with 10 bases between them. The CDR3 loop spans 16 amino acids. Germline V gene data show CDR1 as LGHNA and CDR2 as YSLEER. The CDR3 sequence is CASSQDPGLNTGELFF. As DNA, the CDR3 is TGCGCCAGCAGCCAAGATCCGGGCTTAAACACCGGGGAGCTGTTTTTT.

The genes are TRBV28 and TRBJ2-1; a weak D match, TRBD1 (5 bases). Germline V gene sequence: CDR1 MDHEN, CDR2 SYDVKM. This CDR3 is built from 11 residues. Trimming removed 2 bases from V and 15 bases from J, with 11 bases in between. DNA for the CDR3: TGTGCCAGCAGTTTAGGGGCGGCGATGTTCTTC. Translation gives CASSLGAAMFF. The full variable domain, with the rest looked up from reference TRBV28 and TRBJ2-1, is DVKVTQSSRYLVKRTGEKVFLECVQDMDHENMFWYRQDPGLGLRLIYFSYDVKMKEKGDIPEGYSVSREKKERFSLILESASTNQTSMYLCASSLGAAMFFGPGTRLTVL.

The chain has TRBV5-1 and TRBJ2-1, with D hard to call. V gave up 4 bases and J gave up 7 bases, with 15 bases separating them. The V gene's germline CDR1 is SGHRS and CDR2 YFSETQ. This CDR3 region has 14 residues. This CDR3 reads CASSPSFFGNEQFF. The CDR3 DNA follows: TGCGCCAGCAGCCCGTCTTTCTTCGGGAATGAGCAGTTCTTC. Full variable domain (rest looked up from reference TRBV5-1 and TRBJ2-1): KAGVTQTPRYLIKTRGQQVTLSCSPISGHRSVSWYQQTPGQGLQFLFEYFSETQRNKGNFPGRFSGRQFSNSRSEMNVSTLELGDSALYLCASSPSFFGNEQFFGPGTRLTVL.

This chain uses TRBV4-1 with TRBJ1-4; tentative D call: TRBD1 (6 bases). Germline assignment: CDR1 MGHRA and CDR2 YSYEKL. V was cut by 2 bases and J by 0 bases, with 13 bases left in between. CDR3 length: 17 amino acids. CDR3: CASSQSTGTSTNEKLFF. The CDR3 nucleotides are TGCGCCAGCAGCCAATCGACAGGAACCTCAACTAATGAAAAACTGTTTTTT.

V is TRBV6-5 and J is TRBJ1-5; no clear D gene. The V and J ends lost 5 bases and 4 bases respectively, with 15 bases between them. CDR1 MNHEY and CDR2 SVGAGI come from the germline V gene. The CDR3 is 15 amino acids. CDR3 nucleotide sequence: TGTGCCAGCAGTCTATCTGGACTAGGGAATCAGCCCCAGCATTTT. This encodes CASSLSGLGNQPQHF.